This TCR beta chain stems from a study of CD8 T cells in Susac syndrome. cDNA came from about 0.5 to 1 ug RNA primed by random hexamers. TCR beta CDR3 was amplified by immunoSEQ covering 54 Vbeta and 13 Jbeta. TCRdb independently ran MiXCR on the immunoSEQ multiplex PCR reads; one entry per CDR3 protein. Among about 210,000 distinct CDR3 sequences listed, more than 85% were seen once. CDR3 length: 14 amino acids. CDR1 and CDR2 (germline): GTSNPN, SVGIG (reference sequence). The ends were cut back, 2 bases at V and 3 bases at J, with 13 bases in the middle. From blood CD8+ and CD4+ T cells, TCR beta sequences were generated.

The clonotype originates from a human donor with multiple sclerosis. The chain employs TRBV30 and TRBJ1-1; D perhaps matches TRBD1 (6 bases). The sequenced material came from CD4+ T cells from PBMCs. The chain's CDR3 is CAWSTTRGHTEAFF. The DNA of the CDR3 is TGTGCCTGGAGTACGACTCGGGGGCACACTGAAGCTTTCTTT. Drawing the rest from reference TRBV30 and TRBJ1-1, the complete variable domain is SQTIHQWPATLVQPVGSPLSLECTVEGTSNPNLYWYRQAAGRGLQLLFYSVGIGQISSEVPQNLSASRPQDRQFILSSKKLLLSDSGFYLCAWSTTRGHTEAFFGQGTRLTVV.